Described below is a single TCR beta chain sequence and its context. Its cognate antigen has yet to be identified. It has no much larger one-base neighbor in the sample; base qualities were not kept. The CDR3 covers 16 residues, taking in both the cysteine and the phenylalanine. Only CDR3 DNA is held: 48 bases, read in frame from base 1. CDR1 LGHNA and CDR2 YNFKEQ are derived from the germline V gene. Compared with germline, V lacks 0 bases and J lacks 7 bases; bases without a gene match: 10. The data belong to a study of regulatory T cells in long-lasting Graves disease listed by TCRdb under 2021. As for the study more broadly: Newly diagnosed Graves' disease patients had taken antithyroid drugs for less than 3 months. The study took place in China and was registered as a clinical trial. Peripheral blood TCR sequencing and RNA sequencing compared persistent Graves' disease patients with newly diagnosed Graves' disease patients. TCR sequencing covered some 13 persistent and around 20 newly diagnosed Graves' disease patients, around 33 samples in total. Study-wide findings and limitations: More public clonotypes were shared among persistent patients (roughly 2,700) than among newly diagnosed patients (roughly 960). Preferential use of TRBV28, TRBJ1-2 and TRBJ2-5 was observed in persistent disease, whereas TRBV20-1 and TRBJ2-1 were favored in newly diagnosed disease. Sequencing and analysis were limited to the TCR beta chain. The authors noted that the small sample size was a limitation that may lower accuracy. Peripheral blood alone was examined, since thyroid tissue, which constituted the primary lesion, could not be accessed. Compared with newly diagnosed patients, persistent Graves' disease patients had lower TCR Shannon entropy and fewer highly expanded clones, which suggests clonal expansion.

The method behind the library was multiplex PCR. Reads for this sample came from an Illumina HiSeq 4000. iRepertoire HTBI primers and Arm-PCR amplification of CDR3 regions were used to construct TCR beta libraries. Gel purification was performed on PCR products prior to sequencing. The study's processing was this. Gene usage analysis of CDR3 amino acid clonotypes used the approximately 62 TRBV and about 15 TRBJ segments found across samples. Filtered high-quality paired reads were merged into contigs using COPE and FqMerger. BLAST was used to align contigs to IMGT TRBV, TRBD and TRBJ reference genes, with CDR3 defined following IMGT. Clonotypes above 0.1% frequency were classified as highly expanded clones. Repertoire diversity was measured by Shannon entropy, and V-J evenness by the Gini coefficient. Clonotypes shared by more than one individual were considered public. TCRdb itself trimmed the public reads at Q25 with fastp, ran MiXCR and retained productive beta chains. CDR3 protein sequences are deduplicated, and each keeps its most common genes and DNA. The V and J calls and clone size come from TCRdb's table, not from the authors' own analysis. This sample is represented by 450,000 to 600,000 distinct CDR3 sequences; 15% to 20% of them were singletons. The ten top clones hold less than 15% of the sample.

The time point label for this specimen denotes: newly diagnosed GD, antithyroid drugs for less than 3 months. RNA was extracted from PBMCs in TRIzol for both TCR sequencing and RNA sequencing. The diagnosis of Graves' disease followed American Thyroid Association guidelines. Recruitment of patients was carried out at an endocrinology department in Xi'an, China. From each patient, nine milliliters of peripheral blood was collected into an EDTA anticoagulant tube. Ficoll Paque Plus density gradient separation was used to isolate PBMCs, and no further T cell sorting was done. An Agilent 2100 Bioanalyzer and agarose gel were used to check RNA quality, and a NanoDrop 2000 was used to measure RNA concentration. This sample was also put to use in a study of T cells in Graves' hyperthyroidism and ophthalmopathy. The second study's paper adds: Stable Graves' hyperthyroidism was defined as no progression to ophthalmopathy during 18 months of follow-up. Hyperthyroidism patients were aged 18 to 65 years and newly diagnosed, with disease duration of less than 2 months. Exclusion was applied to patients with uncontrolled infections, other autoimmune diseases, pregnancy or lactation. Clinical symptoms, serum thyroxine and TRAb, thyroid ultrasound, and orbital computed tomography formed the basis for the diagnoses. The first round of RT-PCR for the TCR CDR3 was performed with the HTBI primer set and the Qiagen OneStep RT-PCR kit. Most expanded thyroid clonotypes (frequency above 0.001) were also detected in blood, a finding suggesting that blood repertoires may reflect thyroid immune responses. In cross-validation, a model built on a 13 V-J signature told ophthalmopathy apart from stable hyperthyroidism with under 90% sensitivity and around 83% specificity, and in testing the same model reached 80%/75%. In validation, the model predicted progression to ophthalmopathy a median of roughly six months before onset, with approximately 71% sensitivity and around 76% specificity. To identify distinguishing TCR V-J signatures, a discovery cohort of about 100 patients was used, comprising 43 with Graves' ophthalmopathy and some 57 with stable Graves' hyperthyroidism. Prospective prediction of ophthalmopathy was tested in an independent validation cohort consisting of fewer than 20 hyperthyroidism patients and over 15 patients who later progressed to ophthalmopathy. For training and testing, the 100 or so patients in the discovery cohort were randomly divided in a 7:3 ratio. The study also compared thyroid tissue and blood T-cell repertoires from about six Graves' hyperthyroidism patients. Once sampling was done, hyperthyroidism patients were given methimazole at a starting dose of 30 mg daily, whereas ophthalmopathy patients were given high-dose intravenous methylprednisolone. A second multiplex PCR round built the libraries, followed by size selection and purification. Paired-end sequencing of the libraries was performed with 100 bp reads on an Illumina HiSeq2000. Raw data were processed with SOAPnuke, discarding reads with adapters, uncalled bases, mean Phred below 15, or no exact constant-primer or identifier match. COPE v1.2.5 was used to merge the high-quality paired reads, and each unique nucleotide sequence was defined as a clonotype. Clonotypes were aligned to IMGT TRBV, TRBD and TRBJ reference segments using MiTCR v1.1. The analysis was restricted to V-J combinations with a frequency above 0.0001, which together covered just over 98% of the repertoires. A TCS score was defined as the ratio between F50 (clonal expansion) and ExV (chaos), using BLOSUM62-based TCRdist between CDR3 peptides within each V-J. Welch's t-statistics and random forest reduced fewer than 600 V-J features to 13, which were used in a naive Bayes classifier (R e1071). Sample size was not statistically predetermined, and investigators were not blinded to group allocation. The paper describes TCR Vbeta CDR3 sequencing of about 140 peripheral blood samples, made up of under 50 ophthalmopathy patients, around 78 hyperthyroidism patients and 17 progressor patients.

The clonotype originates from a man aged 35-49 years with Graves disease. Donor details come from another sample of the same person, matched by shared clones. The sample was peripheral blood mononuclear cells (PBMCs), taken at new diagnosis, from a patient treated with antithyroid drugs. The receptor chain draws on TRBV4-2 and TRBJ2-7; 9 central bases correspond to TRBD2. Here the CDR3 is given as CASSQDWREGLREQYF. The nucleotides read TGTGCCAGCAGCCAAGATTGGCGGGAGGGCCTTAGGGAGCAGTACTTC.